The 17 T cell receptor beta chains reported below all come from one sample, sequenced in a study of blood T cell repertoires in COVID-19. Sequencing used immunoSEQ multiplex PCR; TCRdb keeps in-frame clones, though not all of them. Altogether 130,000 or so clones are present, more than 80% being singletons, with the ten largest covering 3.5% to 5%. The source material was peripheral blood. These receptors all come from a middle-aged man with acute or convalescent COVID-19.

This clone was seen just once. The rearrangement joins TRBV2 to TRBJ1-2; the D gene is possibly TRBD1 (6 bases). The V end lost 2 bases, the J end lost 8 bases, and 12 bases lay between the germline ends. The CDR3 is 13 amino acids. In germline, CDR1 is SNHLY, CDR2 FYNNEI. CDR3 sequence (DNA): TGTGCCAGCAGTGAAATTCAGGGGAGAGGCTACACCTTC. Its protein is CASSEIQGRGYTF.

J is TRBJ1-5 and V is TRBV19; tentatively, D is TRBD1 (5 bases). Germline-derived CDR1 and CDR2 are LNHDA and SQIVND (reference sequence). This CDR3 comprises 18 residues. V was shortened by 3 bases and J by 0 bases, with 18 bases between the two germline ends. The CDR3 sequence: CASSIFVAGRYSNQPQHF. Written as DNA, the CDR3 is TGTGCCAGTAGTATTTTCGTAGCGGGACGGTATAGCAATCAGCCCCAGCATTTT. Looking up the rest from reference TRBV19 and TRBJ1-5 gives the full variable domain: DGGITQSPKYLFRKEGQNVTLSCEQNLNHDAMYWYRQDPGQGLRLIYYSQIVNDFQKGDIAEGYSVSREKKESFPLTVTSAQKNPTAFYLCASSIFVAGRYSNQPQHFGDGTRLSIL.

The chain is built from TRBV18 and TRBJ2-5; D gene uncertain. The CDR3 is 13 amino acids. Trimming removed 2 bases from V and 2 bases from J, with 6 bases in between. The germline CDR1 and CDR2 sequences are KGHSH and LQKENI. The CDR3 region has the DNA TGTGCCAGCTCACCAGCGGCGCAAGAGACCCAGTACTTC. It encodes CASSPAAQETQYF.

This chain uses TRBV4-1 with TRBJ2-1; 9 positions match TRBD2. Germline trimming cut 1 base from V and 4 bases from J; bases unmatched to any gene: 5. Looked up from germline, CDR1 is MGHRA and CDR2 is YSYEKL. The CDR3 loop spans 16 amino acids. In DNA form, the CDR3 reads TGCGCCAGCAGCCAAGCACTAGCGGGTATTTACAATGAGCAGTTCTTC. Its translation: CASSQALAGIYNEQFF.

Here the CDR3 reads CATSGTSGRPSDTQYF. In DNA form, the CDR3 reads TGTGCCACCAGTGGGACTAGCGGCCGGCCGTCAGATACGCAGTATTTT. The chain has TRBV24-1 and TRBJ2-3, with 10 bases matching TRBD2. The germline V gene encodes CDR1 KGHDR and CDR2 SFDVKD. This CDR3 is 16 amino acids long. The V and J ends lost 5 bases and 4 bases, in that order; junction bases with no gene match: 8.

The gene calls are TRBV20-1 and TRBJ1-1; D not certain. Trimming removed 4 bases from V and 3 bases from J, with 6 bases in between. This CDR3 is 11 amino acids long. Looked up from germline, CDR1 is DFQATT and CDR2 is SNEGSKA (reference sequence). CDR3 in DNA: TGCAGTGCTAATTCATACACTGAAGCTTTCTTT. Translating it yields CSANSYTEAFF.

The gene calls are TRBV13 and TRBJ1-2; D perhaps matches TRBD1 (5 bases). The CDR3 runs to 13 residues. Germline V CDR1 and CDR2: PRHDT, FYEKMQ (reference sequence). Deletions cut 5 bases from V and 2 bases from J, with 9 bases between. The CDR3 coding sequence is TGTGCCAGCAGCCTCGGACAAAACTATGGCTACACCTTC. As protein: CASSLGQNYGYTF.

The gene calls are TRBV2 and TRBJ1-1, with a weak D call TRBD1 (5 bases). The CDR3 runs to 15 residues. V shed 2 bases and J shed 0 bases, with 10 bases lying between them. In germline, CDR1 is SNHLY, CDR2 FYNNEI. The CDR3 nucleotides read TGTGCCAGCAGTGAACTGAACAGGATGAACACTGAAGCTTTCTTT. Translated, it gives CASSELNRMNTEAFF.

The chain couples TRBV19 to TRBJ1-6; D remains unclear. CDR3 length: 15 amino acids. V was shortened by 1 base and J by 6 bases, with 10 bases between the two germline ends. Germline lookup yields CDR1 LNHDA and CDR2 SQIVND (reference sequence). In nucleotides, the CDR3 is TGTGCCAGTAGTATAGCTGGACTGAGTAATTCACCCCTCCACTTT. It codes for CASSIAGLSNSPLHF.

The chain couples TRBV5-1 to TRBJ2-7; possible D gene TRBD1, 5 bases. The ends were cut back, 5 bases at V and 5 bases at J, with 14 bases in the middle. Looked up from germline, CDR1 is SGHRS and CDR2 is YFSETQ. The CDR3 contains 13 residues. The CDR3: CASRGQPRDEQYF. In nucleotides, the CDR3 is TGCGCCAGCAGGGGGCAGCCTCGGGACGAGCAGTACTTC.

The V and J genes are TRBV9 and TRBJ2-6; TRBD1 matches at 7 bases. The J segment lost 0 bases and the V segment lost 0 bases, leaving 3 bases of the junction unmatched. CDR3 size: 17 residues. CDR1 and CDR2 from the germline V gene are SGDLS and YYNGEE. In nucleotides, the CDR3 is TGTGCCAGCAGCGTAGAGGGACAGAGCTCTGGGGCCAACGTCCTGACTTTC. This translates into CASSVEGQSSGANVLTF.

The CDR3 DNA reads as TGTGCCACCAGTGACCGAACAGGGACCTACAATGAGCAGTTCTTC. Translation gives CATSDRTGTYNEQFF. The chain combines TRBV24-1 with TRBJ2-1; D is possibly TRBD1 (6 bases). The CDR3 spans 15 residues. V was trimmed by 4 bases and J by 2 bases, leaving 11 bases between them. CDR1 KGHDR and CDR2 SFDVKD come from the germline V gene.

V and J are TRBV2 and TRBJ2-6, with a tentative D call TRBD2 (6 bases). Trimming cost V 6 bases and J 0 bases, with 9 bases left between them. Germline-derived CDR1 and CDR2 are SNHLY and FYNNEI. The CDR3 has 15 residues. CDR3 sequence reads: CASSDGGSGANVLTF. The CDR3, as DNA: TGTGCCAGCAGCGACGGGGGCTCTGGGGCCAACGTCCTGACTTTC.

The chain recombines TRBV7-2 with TRBJ2-1, with TRBD2 matching over 15 bases. Germline V gives CDR1 SGHTA, CDR2 FQGNSA. Germline trimming cut 2 bases from V and 5 bases from J; bases unmatched to any gene: 4. The CDR3 is made up of 17 amino acids. CDR3 in DNA: TGTGCCAGCAGCTTAAGGGGACTAGCGGGAGGCCACAATGAGCAGTTCTTC. This encodes CASSLRGLAGGHNEQFF. Looking up the rest from reference TRBV7-2 and TRBJ2-1 gives the full variable domain: GAGVSQSPSNKVTEKGKDVELRCDPISGHTALYWYRQSLGQGLEFLIYFQGNSAPDKSGLPSDRFSAERTGGSVSTLTIQRTQQEDSAVYLCASSLRGLAGGHNEQFFGPGTRLTVL.

This chain joins TRBV29-1 and TRBJ1-2; D is unclear. Germline loops: CDR1 SQVTM, CDR2 ANQGSEA. V lost 0 bases, J lost 8 bases, and 13 bases lay in between. The CDR3 runs 13 residues. The CDR3 sequence: CSVEDSVSSGYTF. DNA of the CDR3: TGCAGCGTTGAAGACTCAGTTTCGTCGGGCTACACCTTC.

This chain's CDR3 is CASTPRGGGNQPQHF. CDR3 coding DNA: TGTGCCAGTACCCCCCGGGGAGGTGGCAATCAGCCCCAGCATTTT. The chain joins TRBV19 to TRBJ1-5; no clear D. Germline V gene data show CDR1 as LNHDA and CDR2 as SQIVND (reference sequence). Trimming took 7 bases from V and 2 from J, leaving 15 bases between them. CDR3 length: 15 amino acids.

This chain uses TRBV20-1 with TRBJ1-5; TRBD1 matches 8 bases. The V gene's germline CDR1 is DFQATT and CDR2 SNEGSKA (reference sequence). The trim removed 3 bases at V and 6 bases at J, leaving 16 bases unmatched. The CDR3 sequence is 17 residues long. The CDR3 region has the DNA TGCAGTGCTAGTCCTCCGGACAGGGCTATGTCGACTCAGCCCCAGCATTTT. Protein sequence: CSASPPDRAMSTQPQHF.